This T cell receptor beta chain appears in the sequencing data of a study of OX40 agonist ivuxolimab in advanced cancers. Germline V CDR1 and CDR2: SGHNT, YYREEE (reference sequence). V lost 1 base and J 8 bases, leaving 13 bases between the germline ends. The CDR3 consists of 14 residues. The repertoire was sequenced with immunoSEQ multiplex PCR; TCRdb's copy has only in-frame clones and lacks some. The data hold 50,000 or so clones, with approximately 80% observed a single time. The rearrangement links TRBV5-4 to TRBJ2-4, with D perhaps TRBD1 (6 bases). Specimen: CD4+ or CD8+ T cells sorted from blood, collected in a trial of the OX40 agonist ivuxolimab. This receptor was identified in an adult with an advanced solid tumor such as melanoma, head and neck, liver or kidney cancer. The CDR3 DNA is TGTGCCAGCAGCTTGAGGCAGGGGAAGGACATTCAGTACTTC. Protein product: CASSLRQGKDIQYF.